This TCR beta chain is from a study of graft-versus-host responses after intestinal transplantation. Study-wide context: Recipients had multivisceral, liver-intestinal, or isolated intestinal transplants. Recipients were all induced with anti-thymocyte globulin, then given tacrolimus and steroids for 2 to 3 years. General study points: Detection of GvH clones occurred in recipient marrow, and some had their first appearance in ileum or blood. Within allografts, high graft-versus-host to host-versus-graft clonal ratios were seen among patients with graft-donor T cell macrochimerism.

This CDR3 has 19 residues. V lost 4 bases, J lost 1 base, and 15 bases stayed unmatched. CDR1 is SGHRS, CDR2 YFSETQ, per germline. In the case of this clone: No antigen is known for it.

Clones were read by immunoSEQ multiplex PCR, and TCRdb kept only the in-frame ones, dropping some. The repertoire includes approximately 93,000 clones, 85% to 95% of them detected once, and around 0.07% sits in the top ten. This specimen consisted of unstimulated CD8+ T cells sorted from spleen or lymph node cells, obtained before transplant. The receptor's source is a human donor who was the organ donor for an intestinal transplant. The chain joins TRBV5-1 to TRBJ2-3; TRBD2 matches at 10 bases. The CDR3 spells CASSHTLPTSGAGTDTQYF. The CDR3 DNA reads as TGCGCCAGCAGCCACACCCTGCCCACTAGCGGGGCCGGCACAGATACGCAGTATTTT.